This passage covers 3 T cell receptor beta chains from one sample sequenced in a study of identical twins. TCRdb recomputed calls from the 5' RACE reads with MiXCR, one row per CDR3 protein. The sample has 1.5 million to 2 million distinct CDR3 sequences; around 33% are singletons. The sequenced material came from cord blood. All receptors derive from a newborn girl in good health.

The V and J genes are TRBV11-2 and TRBJ2-1; D is undetermined. V lost 1 base to trimming and J lost 8 bases, with 27 bases between them. This CDR3 contains 19 residues. Germline CDR1 and CDR2: SGHAT and FQNNGV. The CDR3 DNA is TGTGCCAGCAGCTTAGGTCCGGGTAAGCAGATCGTTACGGGCGATGAGCAGTTCTTC. It encodes CASSLGPGKQIVTGDEQFF.

The V gene is TRBV12-3 or TRBV12-4, the J gene TRBJ2-3; D possibly corresponds to TRBD2 (6 bases). CDR3 length: 14 residues. With 6 bases removed from V and 4 bases from J, the gap between germline ends came to 14 bases. CDR3 bases: TGTGCCAGCAGCCGCCCGGAGGGCGCAGATACGCAGTATTTT. As protein: CASSRPEGADTQYF.

The chain links TRBV11-2 to TRBJ2-4; D unclear. The V gene's germline CDR1 is SGHAT and CDR2 FQNNGV. This CDR3 has 11 amino acids. Trimming removed 5 bases from V and 8 bases from J, with 7 bases in between. Here the CDR3 reads CASSKWDIQYF. DNA for the CDR3: TGTGCCAGCAGCAAATGGGACATTCAGTACTTC.